The 21 T cell receptor beta chains given below trace back to one sample, sequenced in a study of T cell clusters in autoimmune cytopenias (dated by TCRdb to the late 2010s). TRB amplification used roughly 270 ng of peripheral blood genomic DNA, roughly 41,000 genome equivalents, per sample. Instrument on record: Illumina MiSeq. TRB rearrangements were amplified by multiplex PCR using a touch-down protocol with TRB-A and TRB-B primer pools mixed in one tube. The reads went through TCRdb reprocessing, and each CDR3 protein sequence gets one entry with no DNA. The sample has several thousand distinct CDR3 sequences on record. Clones ranked in the top ten supply around 4.5% of the sample. Sequenced sample: peripheral blood. All receptors derive from a human donor with an autoimmune cytopenia or autoimmune hepatitis (not recorded which).

The chain is built from TRBV20-1 and TRBJ2-2; the TCRdb call, TRBD2, lacks DNA for checking. Germline loops: CDR1 DFQATT, CDR2 SNEGSKA (reference sequence). The CDR3 spans 16 residues. The CDR3 loop reads CSARDVAGVNTGELFF.

The V call is TRBV24-1, the J call TRBJ2-3; checking the TCRdb D call of TRBD1 is not possible without DNA. Germline CDR1 reads KGHDR; CDR2 reads SFDVKD. The CDR3 runs to 16 residues. The CDR3 sequence: CATSDPGPKASDTQYF.

Measured by frequency, this clonotype is medium-sized (0.01 to 0.1%). This chain joins TRBV6-5 and TRBJ2-1; without DNA, the TCRdb call of TRBD1 cannot be checked. Germline V lookup: CDR1 MNHEY, CDR2 SVGAGI. CDR3 length equals 13 residues. This CDR3 reads CASRRAGFNEQFF.

The chain links TRBV20-1 to TRBJ1-2. There are 13 residues in the CDR3. CDR1 and CDR2 from the germline V gene are DFQATT and SNEGSKA (reference sequence). The CDR3 loop is CSAREPIRGGYTF.

The V call is TRBV20-1, the J call TRBJ2-7; the TCRdb D gene call, TRBD1, has no DNA to confirm it. Germline V CDR1 and CDR2: DFQATT, SNEGSKA (reference sequence). This CDR3 comprises 15 residues. The CDR3 sequence: CSASKGTGRTYEQYF.

By frequency, this clonotype registers medium-sized. This chain joins TRBV19 and TRBJ2-1; the D call from TCRdb, TRBD1, cannot be confirmed without DNA. CDR1 is LNHDA and CDR2 is SQIVND in the germline V gene (reference sequence). The CDR3 extends over 16 amino acids. The CDR3 reads CASSIEGGSAYNEQFF.

The chain combines TRBV18 with TRBJ2-5; TCRdb lists TRBD1, though no DNA is available to test this call. The CDR3 extends over 15 amino acids. Germline V gene sequence: CDR1 KGHSH, CDR2 LQKENI. CDR3 amino acids: CASSPRTGEQETQYF.

V is TRBV6-5 and J is TRBJ2-7; the D call of TRBD2 rests on TCRdb alone, since no DNA is present to check it. Germline V CDR1 and CDR2: MNHEY, SVGAGI. CDR3 length equals 15 residues. The CDR3: CASSYLGLAVDEQYF.

In terms of frequency, this clonotype is medium-sized. The genes are TRBV6-6 and TRBJ1-1; lacking DNA, the TRBD1 call made by TCRdb goes unchecked. This CDR3 region has 15 residues. The V gene's germline CDR1 is MNHNY and CDR2 SVGAGI (reference sequence). The CDR3 protein is CASSPGQIMNTEAFF.

The genes are TRBV30 and TRBJ1-1. Germline CDR1 GTSNPN, CDR2 SVGIG (reference sequence). The CDR3 is made up of 13 amino acids. CDR3: CAWSVVAGTEAFF. Full variable domain (remainder filled in from reference TRBV30 and TRBJ1-1): SQTIHQWPATLVQPVGSPLSLECTVEGTSNPNLYWYRQAAGRGLQLLFYSVGIGQISSEVPQNLSASRPQDRQFILSSKKLLLSDSGFYLCAWSVVAGTEAFFGQGTRLTVV.

This clonotype is identified as medium-sized (0.01 to 0.1%) from frequency. This chain joins TRBV19 and TRBJ1-3; TCRdb's D gene call, TRBD1, goes unchecked for lack of DNA. The CDR3 loop spans 15 amino acids. CDR1 and CDR2 (germline): LNHDA, SQIVND (reference sequence). This chain's CDR3 is CASSQGTGSGNTIYF.

The chain combines TRBV5-1 with TRBJ2-1; the D gene TCRdb calls, TRBD2, cannot be checked with no DNA. The CDR3 covers 14 residues. Per the germline V gene, CDR1 is SGHRS and CDR2 is YFSETQ. The chain's CDR3 is CASSPSGVRGEQFF. Full variable domain (remainder filled in from reference TRBV5-1 and TRBJ2-1): KAGVTQTPRYLIKTRGQQVTLSCSPISGHRSVSWYQQTPGQGLQFLFEYFSETQRNKGNFPGRFSGRQFSNSRSEMNVSTLELGDSALYLCASSPSGVRGEQFFGPGTRLTVL.

This clonotype registers medium-sized (0.01 to 0.1%) by frequency. The chain has TRBV19 and TRBJ1-5; TCRdb's assignment of TRBD1 cannot be checked, as there is no DNA. The germline CDR1 and CDR2 sequences are LNHDA and SQIVND (reference sequence). The CDR3 runs 15 residues. The CDR3: CASSITTDSNQPQHF.

This clonotype registers medium-sized by frequency. The chain uses TRBV6-5 and TRBJ2-1. Germline CDR1 is MNHEY and CDR2 is SVGAGI. The length of the CDR3 is 15 residues. The CDR3 sequence is CASRTGMGSYNEQFF.

This CDR3 reads CASGDRVANEQFF. J is TRBJ2-1 and V is TRBV5-6; TCRdb returns TRBD1, unconfirmable since there is no DNA. CDR1 and CDR2 from the germline V gene are SGHDT and YYEEEE. The CDR3 is 13 amino acids. Filled out from reference TRBV5-6 and TRBJ2-1, the complete variable domain reads DAGVTQSPTHLIKTRGQQVTLRCSPKSGHDTVSWYQQALGQGPQFIFQYYEEEERQRGNFPDRFSGHQFPNYSSELNVNALLLGDSALYLCASGDRVANEQFFGPGTRLTVL.

The chain employs TRBV18 and TRBJ2-1; absent DNA, TCRdb's TRBD1 call cannot be checked. The CDR3 contains 14 residues. Germline values: CDR1 KGHSH, CDR2 LQKENI. CDR3 region: CASSFPTSMDEQFF.

This rearrangement joins TRBV6-1 to TRBJ2-2; no DNA is available, so the TRBD2 call from TCRdb remains unchecked. CDR1 is MNHNS, CDR2 SASEGT, per germline. The CDR3 runs 16 residues. The CDR3 loop is CASRVFRVAGTGELFF.

This clonotype is identified as medium-sized from frequency. CDR3 sequence reads: CSAKLGPSTDTQYF. This rearrangement joins TRBV20-1 to TRBJ2-3. The CDR3 has 14 residues. CDR1 and CDR2 (germline): DFQATT, SNEGSKA (reference sequence).

This clonotype is medium-sized by frequency. The chain carries TRBV19 and TRBJ2-2; TCRdb outputs TRBD1, but without DNA this stays unchecked. The CDR3 contains 14 residues. Germline V CDR1 and CDR2: LNHDA, SQIVND (reference sequence). The CDR3 reads CASKGQGRTGELFF.

The chain joins TRBV7-3 to TRBJ2-7; with no DNA, the TCRdb D assignment of TRBD2 cannot be verified. CDR3 size: 21 residues. From germline, CDR1 is SGHTA and CDR2 FQGTGA. CDR3 sequence reads: CASSFPTLRTSGRVEDCGQYF.

V gene TRBV20-1 combines with J gene TRBJ2-7. This CDR3 has 12 amino acids. Germline CDR1 and CDR2: DFQATT and SNEGSKA (reference sequence). CDR3 sequence: CSAAILTHEQYF.